Listed below are T cell receptor beta chains from one sample, sequenced in a study of blood T cell repertoires in COVID-19. Assay used: immunoSEQ multiplex PCR; TCRdb lists only in-frame clones, some missing. Among around 330,000 clones listed, roughly 90% were seen once. Sequencing used peripheral blood. The receptor source for this set is a woman in her 50s with active or convalescent COVID-19. Each CDR3 is given with its conserved first and last residue. The order of the fields is D gene, J gene, clone size, V gene, CDR3 DNA, CDR3 protein. D genes are given only for firm matches. For some rows the clone size is stated as once, few or many, or as a class when expanded; others skip it.

D gene: .
J gene: TRBJ1-5
clone size: .
V gene: TRBV5-1
CDR3 DNA: TGCGCCAGCTCCCCGGGGGGCAATCAGCCCCAGCATTTT
CDR3 protein: CASSPGGNQPQHF

D gene: .
J gene: TRBJ1-6
clone size: .
V gene: TRBV9
CDR3 DNA: TGTGCCAGCAGCGTAGCGGGACTTAATTCACCCCTCCACTTT
CDR3 protein: CASSVAGLNSPLHF

D gene: .
J gene: TRBJ1-5
clone size: .
V gene: TRBV30
CDR3 DNA: TGTGCCTGGAGTCCCCAGACACTTGGAAGTCAGCCCCAGCATTTT
CDR3 protein: CAWSPQTLGSQPQHF

D gene: TRBD1
J gene: TRBJ1-2
clone size: .
V gene: TRBV29-1
CDR3 DNA: TGCAGCGTCGGGACAGAAGGTATCGGCTACACCTTC
CDR3 protein: CSVGTEGIGYTF

D gene: TRBD1
J gene: TRBJ2-6
clone size: .
V gene: TRBV30
CDR3 DNA: TGTGCCTGGAGTGCAGGGGGCGCTGGGGCCAACGTCCTGACTTTC
CDR3 protein: CAWSAGGAGANVLTF

D gene: .
J gene: TRBJ1-2
clone size: .
V gene: TRBV6-5
CDR3 DNA: TGTGCCAGCAGTCAACAGGGAGCAGGCTACACCTTC
CDR3 protein: CASSQQGAGYTF

D gene: TRBD1
J gene: TRBJ1-2
clone size: .
V gene: TRBV6-6
CDR3 DNA: TGTGCCAGCAGACGGACAGGGCTGAACTATGGCTACACCTTC
CDR3 protein: CASRRTGLNYGYTF

D gene: TRBD1
J gene: TRBJ1-5
clone size: .
V gene: TRBV19
CDR3 DNA: TGTGCCAGTAGCCTACAGGGGTCGAGCAATCAGCCCCAGCATTTT
CDR3 protein: CASSLQGSSNQPQHF

D gene: TRBD1
J gene: TRBJ1-1
clone size: .
V gene: TRBV10-3
CDR3 DNA: TGTGCCATCAGTGAGTCAGGACAGGGGAACACTGAAGCTTTCTTT
CDR3 protein: CAISESGQGNTEAFF

D gene: .
J gene: TRBJ2-7
clone size: few
V gene: TRBV7-9
CDR3 DNA: TGTGCCAGCAGTCTACAGGGTGGTGTCCACGAGCAGTACTTC
CDR3 protein: CASSLQGGVHEQYF

D gene: .
J gene: TRBJ1-5
clone size: .
V gene: TRBV19
CDR3 DNA: TGTGCCAGTAGTATAAAAGGGGATCAGCCCCAGCATTTT
CDR3 protein: CASSIKGDQPQHF

D gene: TRBD2
J gene: TRBJ2-4
clone size: .
V gene: TRBV12-3/TRBV12-4
CDR3 DNA: TGTGCCAGCAGTTACAGCGGGGGGATTCAGTACTTC
CDR3 protein: CASSYSGGIQYF

D gene: .
J gene: TRBJ1-6
clone size: few
V gene: TRBV3-1/TRBV3-2
CDR3 DNA: TGTGCCAGCAGCCAGGGGGCGGATTCACCCCTCCACTTT
CDR3 protein: CASSQGADSPLHF

D gene: TRBD1
J gene: TRBJ1-4
clone size: .
V gene: TRBV7-2
CDR3 DNA: TGTGCCAGCAGCCCGGACAGGGTCGGTGAAAAACTGTTTTTT
CDR3 protein: CASSPDRVGEKLFF

D gene: TRBD1
J gene: TRBJ1-2
clone size: .
V gene: TRBV25-1
CDR3 DNA: TGTGCCAGCAGAGACAGGGGGTTCGGGATAGGCTACACCTTC
CDR3 protein: CASRDRGFGIGYTF

D gene: TRBD2
J gene: TRBJ2-2
clone size: .
V gene: TRBV10-3
CDR3 DNA: TGTGCCATCAGTGTTCTAGCGGGGGACGGGGAGCTGTTTTTT
CDR3 protein: CAISVLAGDGELFF

D gene: TRBD1
J gene: TRBJ2-2
clone size: .
V gene: TRBV10-3
CDR3 DNA: TGTGCCCCCCCGGACAGGGGGAACACCGGGGAGCTGTTTTTT
CDR3 protein: CAPPDRGNTGELFF

D gene: .
J gene: TRBJ1-1
clone size: .
V gene: TRBV20-1
CDR3 DNA: TGCAGTGTCAAGAGTCTGTCTGAAGCTTTCTTT
CDR3 protein: CSVKSLSEAFF

D gene: .
J gene: TRBJ2-1
clone size: .
V gene: TRBV14
CDR3 DNA: TGTGCCAGCAGCCAAGATTGGAGGAACTACAATGAGCAGTTCTTC
CDR3 protein: CASSQDWRNYNEQFF

D gene: .
J gene: TRBJ2-2
clone size: .
V gene: TRBV6-5
CDR3 DNA: TGTGCCAGCAGTTACTCCCTAGCGAACACCGGGGAGCTGTTTTTT
CDR3 protein: CASSYSLANTGELFF

D gene: .
J gene: TRBJ1-1
clone size: once
V gene: TRBV11-2
CDR3 DNA: TGTGCCAGCAGCTTAGTTAGTTTAGGGAGAGTCAACACTGAAGCTTTCTTT
CDR3 protein: CASSLVSLGRVNTEAFF

D gene: .
J gene: TRBJ1-6
clone size: .
V gene: TRBV6-6
CDR3 DNA: TGTGCCAGCAGTTACTCGCGGGGAGATTGGGATTCACCCCTCCACTTT
CDR3 protein: CASSYSRGDWDSPLHF

D gene: .
J gene: TRBJ2-1
clone size: .
V gene: TRBV30
CDR3 DNA: TGTGCCTGGAGTGAGGATTCGACATCTGAGCAGTTCTTC
CDR3 protein: CAWSEDSTSEQFF

D gene: .
J gene: TRBJ1-5
clone size: .
V gene: TRBV4-3
CDR3 DNA: TGCGCCAGCAGCCAAGAGTTCGGCAATCAGCCCCAGCATTTT
CDR3 protein: CASSQEFGNQPQHF

D gene: TRBD1
J gene: TRBJ2-1
clone size: .
V gene: TRBV28
CDR3 DNA: TGTGCCAGCAGTCTTTCTACGGACAGGCGGGACAATGAGCAGTTCTTC
CDR3 protein: CASSLSTDRRDNEQFF

D gene: .
J gene: TRBJ2-2
clone size: .
V gene: TRBV19
CDR3 DNA: TGTGCCAGTAGTATAGAAGTAGACAGTGCGAACACCGGGGAGCTGTTTTTT
CDR3 protein: CASSIEVDSANTGELFF

D gene: .
J gene: TRBJ1-1
clone size: few
V gene: TRBV5-1
CDR3 DNA: TGCGCCAGCAGCGCCACCGTGTTGGGGGGGCGAGCTTTCTTT
CDR3 protein: CASSATVLGGRAFF

D gene: .
J gene: TRBJ2-7
clone size: .
V gene: TRBV2
CDR3 DNA: TGTGCCAGCAGGGAGGGAGCCTACGAGCAGTACTTC
CDR3 protein: CASREGAYEQYF

D gene: TRBD1
J gene: TRBJ1-2
clone size: .
V gene: TRBV2
CDR3 DNA: TGTGCCAGCAGAGGGACAGGTTCGGGCTACACCTTC
CDR3 protein: CASRGTGSGYTF

D gene: .
J gene: TRBJ1-2
clone size: .
V gene: TRBV5-1
CDR3 DNA: TGCGCCAGCAGGGTAGGGGTCTATGGCTACACCTTC
CDR3 protein: CASRVGVYGYTF

D gene: .
J gene: TRBJ2-1
clone size: .
V gene: TRBV11-3
CDR3 DNA: TGTGCCAGCAGCAGGGGAGGCTCCTACAATGAGCAGTTCTTC
CDR3 protein: CASSRGGSYNEQFF

D gene: TRBD1
J gene: TRBJ1-2
clone size: .
V gene: TRBV10-3
CDR3 DNA: TGTGCCATCAGTGTGACAGGGGGCAACTATGGCTACACCTTC
CDR3 protein: CAISVTGGNYGYTF

D gene: TRBD1
J gene: TRBJ1-1
clone size: .
V gene: TRBV2
CDR3 DNA: TGTGCCAGCAGCGACAGGGCTAACACTGAAGCTTTCTTT
CDR3 protein: CASSDRANTEAFF

D gene: .
J gene: TRBJ1-1
clone size: .
V gene: TRBV12-3/TRBV12-4
CDR3 DNA: TGTGCCATCCGCGCCGGGGGGCGCGATGAAGCTTTCTTT
CDR3 protein: CAIRAGGRDEAFF

D gene: TRBD1
J gene: TRBJ2-7
clone size: .
V gene: TRBV6-5
CDR3 DNA: TGTGCCAGCACTAAGGGACAGGGGTTATACGAGCAGTACTTC
CDR3 protein: CASTKGQGLYEQYF

D gene: .
J gene: TRBJ1-5
clone size: .
V gene: TRBV6-5
CDR3 DNA: TGTGCCAGCAGCTCAGGGGCAGGCAATCAGCCCCAGCATTTT
CDR3 protein: CASSSGAGNQPQHF

D gene: .
J gene: TRBJ2-2
clone size: .
V gene: TRBV5-1
CDR3 DNA: TGCGCCAGCAGCTTCACGGGACAAACCACCGGGGAGCTGTTTTTT
CDR3 protein: CASSFTGQTTGELFF

D gene: .
J gene: TRBJ1-1
clone size: once
V gene: TRBV18
CDR3 DNA: TGTGCCAGCTCACCAGGGGGGGGTTGGTACACTGAAGCTTTCTTT
CDR3 protein: CASSPGGGWYTEAFF

D gene: .
J gene: TRBJ2-1
clone size: .
V gene: TRBV15
CDR3 DNA: TGTGCCACCAGCCCCGACAGGCGCTCCTACAATGAGCAGTTCTTC
CDR3 protein: CATSPDRRSYNEQFF

D gene: .
J gene: TRBJ1-2
clone size: .
V gene: TRBV5-5
CDR3 DNA: TGTGCCAGCAGCTTAGCCGGACAGTATGGCTACACCTTC
CDR3 protein: CASSLAGQYGYTF

D gene: TRBD1
J gene: TRBJ1-2
clone size: .
V gene: TRBV6-5
CDR3 DNA: TGTGCCAGCAGTTACGCTTCACAGGGGAAGGTTGGCTACACCTTC
CDR3 protein: CASSYASQGKVGYTF

D gene: .
J gene: TRBJ2-7
clone size: few
V gene: TRBV9
CDR3 DNA: TGTGCCAGCAGCGTAGAACAGGGATTTACCTACGAGCAGTACTTC
CDR3 protein: CASSVEQGFTYEQYF

D gene: TRBD1
J gene: TRBJ1-2
clone size: .
V gene: TRBV6-5
CDR3 DNA: TGTGCCAGCAGGACGACAGGGGGAGCTAACTATGGCTACACCTTC
CDR3 protein: CASRTTGGANYGYTF

D gene: .
J gene: TRBJ2-3
clone size: .
V gene: TRBV14
CDR3 DNA: TGTGCCAGCACCCTAACTAGCAGCACAGATACGCAGTATTTT
CDR3 protein: CASTLTSSTDTQYF

D gene: .
J gene: TRBJ1-2
clone size: .
V gene: TRBV29-1
CDR3 DNA: TGCAGCGCCACAGGCTCCCCTAACTATGGCTACACCTTC
CDR3 protein: CSATGSPNYGYTF

D gene: .
J gene: TRBJ2-7
clone size: .
V gene: TRBV7-2
CDR3 DNA: TGTGCCAGCAGCTTAGCGCGGTACGAGCAGTACTTC
CDR3 protein: CASSLARYEQYF

D gene: .
J gene: TRBJ1-1
clone size: .
V gene: TRBV5-4
CDR3 DNA: TGTGCCAGCAGGGGGGCCTCGAACACTGAAGCTTTCTTT
CDR3 protein: CASRGASNTEAFF

D gene: TRBD2
J gene: TRBJ2-3
clone size: .
V gene: TRBV4-3
CDR3 DNA: TGCGCCAGCAGCCAAGACAGACTAGCGGGGGGGCCCACAGATACGCAGTATTTT
CDR3 protein: CASSQDRLAGGPTDTQYF

D gene: TRBD1
J gene: TRBJ1-4
clone size: .
V gene: TRBV28
CDR3 DNA: TGTGCCAGCAGTACCCCGGGACAGGGTGATGAAAAACTGTTTTTT
CDR3 protein: CASSTPGQGDEKLFF

D gene: .
J gene: TRBJ2-1
clone size: .
V gene: TRBV29-1
CDR3 DNA: TGCAGCGTTGACGGGTTTGACAATGAGCAGTTCTTC
CDR3 protein: CSVDGFDNEQFF

D gene: .
J gene: TRBJ1-1
clone size: .
V gene: TRBV27
CDR3 DNA: TGTGCCAGCAGTACCCCAGGGTCCCCTGAAGCTTTCTTT
CDR3 protein: CASSTPGSPEAFF

D gene: TRBD1
J gene: TRBJ2-2
clone size: .
V gene: TRBV9
CDR3 DNA: TGTGCCAGCAGCTATTGGGACAGGGGAGACACCGGGGAGCTGTTTTTT
CDR3 protein: CASSYWDRGDTGELFF

D gene: .
J gene: TRBJ1-3
clone size: .
V gene: TRBV30
CDR3 DNA: TGTGCCTGGAGTCTGATCGGCTCTGGAAACACCATATATTTT
CDR3 protein: CAWSLIGSGNTIYF

D gene: TRBD2
J gene: TRBJ2-1
clone size: .
V gene: TRBV7-3
CDR3 DNA: TGTGCCAGCAGCTTACAACCCAGGACTAGCGGGAGTAAAGGTGAGCAGTTCTTC
CDR3 protein: CASSLQPRTSGSKGEQFF

D gene: .
J gene: TRBJ2-1
clone size: .
V gene: TRBV28
CDR3 DNA: TGTGCCAGCAGTCGGACTTATAGCTCCTACAATGAGCAGTTCTTC
CDR3 protein: CASSRTYSSYNEQFF